The 23 T cell receptor beta chains below all came from one sample that was sequenced in a study of T cell responses to AZD1222 COVID-19 vaccine. The method was immunoSEQ multiplex PCR; TCRdb's version includes in-frame clones alone and lacks a portion of them. Among approximately 150,000 clones listed, roughly 91% were seen once. The source was peripheral blood, collected on day 0 of AZD1222 vaccination. Every receptor here comes from an adult in good health.

The chain combines TRBV20-1 with TRBJ1-3; possible D gene TRBD1, 5 bases. Trimming pared 5 bases from V and 8 bases from J, leaving 10 bases between. CDR1 and CDR2 (germline): DFQATT, SNEGSKA (reference sequence). The CDR3 loop spans 11 amino acids. The CDR3 protein is CSASGLHTIYF. CDR3 bases: TGCAGTGCTTCAGGGCTACACACCATATATTTT.

The genes are TRBV9 and TRBJ1-2; no clear D gene. Per the germline V gene, CDR1 is SGDLS and CDR2 is YYNGEE. CDR3 length equals 15 residues. V lost 4 bases and J lost 3, with 16 bases in between. For the CDR3, the DNA is TGTGCCAGCAGCCCCGGCCCGGGGAAATACTATGGCTACACCTTC. It translates to CASSPGPGKYYGYTF. Together with reference TRBV9 and TRBJ1-2, the CDR3 gives the full variable domain: DSGVTQTPKHLITATGQRVTLRCSPRSGDLSVYWYQQSLDQGLQFLIQYYNGEERAKGNILERFSAQQFPDLHSELNLSSLELGDSALYFCASSPGPGKYYGYTFGSGTRLTVV.

The chain is built from TRBV27 and TRBJ2-7; 7 bases agree with TRBD1. In germline, CDR1 is MNHEY, CDR2 SMNVEV (reference sequence). This CDR3 region has 16 residues. V lost 5 bases and J lost 0; bases outside the gene matches: 10. The CDR3 bases are TGTGCCAGCAGTCCTCTCCGGGACAGATCCTCCTACGAGCAGTACTTC. Translation: CASSPLRDRSSYEQYF.

The chain couples TRBV6-2 or TRBV6-3 to TRBJ2-4; D is possibly TRBD1 (5 bases). Trimming shortened V by 6 bases and J by 0 bases, and 15 bases separated the two germline ends. Germline V gene lookup returns CDR1 MNHEY and CDR2 SVGEGT. The CDR3 is 16 amino acids. The CDR3 nucleotides read TGTGCCAGCAGCCAAGCCGACAGACTAGCCAAAAACATTCAGTACTTC. Protein sequence: CASSQADRLAKNIQYF.

The chain carries TRBV12-3 or TRBV12-4 and TRBJ2-7, with 9 bases lining up with TRBD2. The CDR3 covers 13 residues. V was clipped by 5 bases and J by 5 bases; unmatched bases: 4. The CDR3: CASSQRTSDEQYF. The DNA of the CDR3 is TGTGCCAGCAGTCAACGGACTAGCGACGAGCAGTACTTC.

This chain links TRBV11-2 with TRBJ2-7; D perhaps matches TRBD1 (5 bases). There are 14 residues in the CDR3. Trimming removed 7 bases at V and 1 base at J, with 14 bases between. The V gene's germline CDR1 is SGHAT and CDR2 FQNNGV. CDR3 DNA sequence: TGTGCCAGCATCCCTACGGACAAATCCTACGAGCAGTACTTC. It codes for CASIPTDKSYEQYF.

The chain carries TRBV27 and TRBJ2-1; TRBD2 aligns across 12 bases. This CDR3 region has 17 residues. Germline V gene data show CDR1 as MNHEY and CDR2 as SMNVEV (reference sequence). V gave up 5 bases and J gave up 5 bases; unmatched junction bases: 10. CDR3 DNA sequence: TGTGCCAGCAGTAGCCGACTAGCGGGAGAACCCAACAATGAGCAGTTCTTC. Translation gives CASSSRLAGEPNNEQFF.

The chain is built from TRBV7-9 and TRBJ2-7; TRBD1 might be the D (5 bases). CDR1 and CDR2 (germline): SEHNR, FQNEAQ (reference sequence). The CDR3 runs 14 residues. V was cut by 1 base and J by 2 bases, with 9 bases left in between. DNA for the CDR3: TGTGCCAGCAGCTTAGGGGGCGGTACCTACGAGCAGTACTTC. Translating gives CASSLGGGTYEQYF.

This chain joins TRBV7-2 and TRBJ2-5; no definite D call. Deletions cut 1 base from V and 2 bases from J, with 8 bases between. CDR3 size: 14 residues. Germline lookup yields CDR1 SGHTA and CDR2 FQGNSA. In nucleotides, the CDR3 is TGTGCCAGCAGCTTAGACCCCCGACAAGAGACCCAGTACTTC. Translating it yields CASSLDPRQETQYF.

The V gene is TRBV9, the J gene TRBJ2-7, with TRBD1 as a possible D gene (7 bases). The CDR3 length is 14 residues. Germline V gene sequence: CDR1 SGDLS, CDR2 YYNGEE. The V and J ends lost 0 bases and 5 bases respectively, with 12 bases between them. The CDR3 sequence: CASSVGQGGHEQYF. The CDR3 DNA follows: TGTGCCAGCAGCGTAGGACAGGGAGGTCACGAGCAGTACTTC.

The chain carries TRBV6-2 or TRBV6-3 and TRBJ2-1; the D is unclear. The CDR3 is 11 amino acids. V was pared by 6 bases and J by 10 bases, with 10 bases between. Germline loops: CDR1 MNHEY, CDR2 SVGEGT. CDR3 loop: CASSHGREQFF. CDR3 sequence (DNA): TGTGCCAGCAGCCATGGTAGGGAGCAGTTCTTC.

V gene TRBV19 combines with J gene TRBJ1-2, with D unclear. Germline assignment: CDR1 LNHDA and CDR2 SQIVND (reference sequence). V was clipped by 1 base and J by 2 bases, with 5 bases between them. The CDR3 contains 13 residues. CDR3 in DNA: TGTGCCAGTAGTATAGGGCGGAACTATGGCTACACCTTC. Amino acid sequence: CASSIGRNYGYTF.

The rearrangement uses TRBV5-1 and TRBJ2-1; TRBD2 matches at 12 bases. V was pared by 0 bases and J by 9 bases, with 1 base of the junction left unmatched. The germline CDR1 and CDR2 sequences are SGHRS and YFSETQ. This CDR3 comprises 14 residues. CDR3 nucleotides: TGCGCCAGCAGCTTGGAGGGACTAGCGGGTGAGCAGTTCTTC. Its translation: CASSLEGLAGEQFF.

V and J are TRBV4-3 and TRBJ1-5; no definite D call. V gave up 0 bases and J gave up 3 bases, with 12 bases separating them. In germline, CDR1 is LGHNA, CDR2 YSLEER. This CDR3 contains 16 residues. CDR3 sequence (DNA): TGCGCCAGCAGCCAAGATCCCTATTCCTCCAATCAGCCCCAGCATTTT. It is translated as CASSQDPYSSNQPQHF.

The CDR3: CSVALWSSSTDTQYF. CDR3 bases: TGCAGCGTTGCCCTATGGAGCTCTAGCACAGATACGCAGTATTTT. The chain recombines TRBV29-1 with TRBJ2-3; D remains ambiguous. The CDR3 has 15 residues. Germline V gene data show CDR1 as SQVTM and CDR2 as ANQGSEA. The V end lost 4 bases, the J end lost 0 bases, and 14 bases lay between the germline ends.

The genes are TRBV9 and TRBJ1-1, with D unclear. Trimming cost V 5 bases and J 2 bases, with 10 bases left between them. Germline CDR1 SGDLS, CDR2 YYNGEE. The CDR3 has 13 amino acids. Here the CDR3 reads CASSRTGNTEAFF. The CDR3, as DNA: TGTGCCAGCAGTCGAACTGGAAACACTGAAGCTTTCTTT.

Only one count was recorded for this clone. This chain uses TRBV30 with TRBJ1-1; 10 bases align to TRBD1. V dropped 6 bases and J dropped 10; count of bases not matched to a gene: 5. This CDR3 has 11 amino acids. CDR1 is GTSNPN and CDR2 is SVGIG in the germline V gene (reference sequence). In nucleotides, the CDR3 is TGTGCCTGTGACAGGGGGCGCCCAGCTTTCTTT. Encoded protein: CACDRGRPAFF.

A single count supports this clone. This rearrangement joins TRBV6-2 or TRBV6-3 to TRBJ1-1; 7 bases agree with TRBD1. Germline V gene lookup returns CDR1 MNHEY and CDR2 SVGEGT. Trimming at V came to 2 bases and at J to 4 bases, leaving 4 bases not matched to a gene. The CDR3 totals 14 residues. The CDR3 region is CASSYRGLGTEAFF. CDR3 nucleotide sequence: TGTGCCAGCAGTTACAGGGGGCTTGGCACTGAAGCTTTCTTT.

The chain carries TRBV3-1 (or the pseudogene TRBV3-2) and TRBJ2-7, with TRBD2 identical over 9 bases. The CDR3 is 14 residues long. In germline, CDR1 is LGHDT, CDR2 YNNKEL (reference sequence). V trimming: 2 bases; J trimming: 2 bases; junction bases outside the gene matches: 1. The DNA for the CDR3 is TGTGCCAGCAGCCAACTAGCGGGGACCTACGAGCAGTACTTC. Amino acid sequence: CASSQLAGTYEQYF.

This clone was seen more than once but under ten times. The chain has TRBV7-9 and TRBJ1-1; weak D call: TRBD1 (5 bases). The CDR3 is made up of 13 amino acids. Germline V CDR1 and CDR2: SEHNR, FQNEAQ (reference sequence). The ends were cut back, 6 bases at V and 0 bases at J, with 8 bases in the middle. The CDR3 spells CASRGVMNTEAFF. The DNA for the CDR3 is TGTGCCAGCAGGGGGGTCATGAACACTGAAGCTTTCTTT.

This sequence joins TRBV9 and TRBJ1-6; D is unresolved. Trimming pared 0 bases from V and 7 bases from J, leaving 8 bases between. CDR1 and CDR2 (germline): SGDLS, YYNGEE. The CDR3 has 14 residues. This CDR3 is CASSVGGNNSPLHF. In DNA form, the CDR3 reads TGTGCCAGCAGCGTAGGTGGCAACAATTCACCCCTCCACTTT.

V is TRBV24-1 and J is TRBJ2-3, with 9 bases matching TRBD1. Germline trimming cut 4 bases from V and 5 bases from J; bases unmatched to any gene: 9. CDR3 length: 16 amino acids. Germline CDR1 and CDR2: KGHDR and SFDVKD. The CDR3 loop reads CATSDPTGGGIDTQYF. DNA of the CDR3: TGTGCCACCAGTGACCCGACAGGGGGAGGTATAGATACGCAGTATTTT.

The chain links TRBV10-3 to TRBJ2-3; the match to TRBD2 covers 7 bases. J was trimmed by 5 bases and V by 0 bases; bases with no gene match: 8. Germline-derived CDR1 and CDR2 are ENHRY and SYGVKD. This CDR3 has 16 amino acids. This CDR3 reads CAISESWGGPGDTQYF. The CDR3, as DNA: TGTGCCATCAGTGAGTCATGGGGGGGACCGGGAGATACGCAGTATTTT.